Listed below are T cell receptor beta chains from one sample, sequenced in a study of T cell responses to AZD1222 COVID-19 vaccine. The repertoire was sequenced with immunoSEQ multiplex PCR; TCRdb's copy has only in-frame clones and lacks some. Of 110,000 to 150,000 clones in the sample, around 91% were seen once. Source: peripheral blood, taken on day 0 of AZD1222 vaccination. The receptors stem from an adult in good health. CDR3s include the opening cysteine and the closing phenylalanine or tryptophan. D genes are given only for firm matches. Clone size is shown for a subset of rows, as once, few, many or a class of expanded clone.

j_gene: TRBJ1-3
abundance: NA
d_gene: NA
v_gene: TRBV29-1
len: 13
CDR3nt: TGCAGCGTTGGGGGTTTCGGTGGAAACACCATATATTTT
CDR3aa: CSVGGFGGNTIYF

j_gene: TRBJ1-2
abundance: NA
d_gene: NA
v_gene: TRBV12-3/TRBV12-4
len: 11
CDR3nt: TGTGCAGGACAGTCGGACTATGGCTACACCTTC
CDR3aa: CAGQSDYGYTF

j_gene: TRBJ2-7
abundance: NA
d_gene: NA
v_gene: TRBV5-1
len: 15
CDR3nt: TGCGCCAGCAGCCAGAACCGGGGCACATTGTACGAGCAGTACTTC
CDR3aa: CASSQNRGTLYEQYF

j_gene: TRBJ2-2
abundance: NA
d_gene: NA
v_gene: TRBV12-5
len: 15
CDR3nt: TGTGCTAGTGGTTTCTCTCAGGGAAGGACCGGGGAGCTGTTTTTT
CDR3aa: CASGFSQGRTGELFF

j_gene: TRBJ2-3
abundance: NA
d_gene: NA
v_gene: TRBV3-1/TRBV3-2
len: 14
CDR3nt: TGTGCCAGCAGCCAAGCGACATGGACAGATACGCAGTATTTT
CDR3aa: CASSQATWTDTQYF

j_gene: TRBJ2-7
abundance: NA
d_gene: NA
v_gene: TRBV4-1
len: 14
CDR3nt: TGCGCCAGCAGCCAAGATCGGAGGGCCTACGAGCAGTACTTC
CDR3aa: CASSQDRRAYEQYF

j_gene: TRBJ2-5
abundance: NA
d_gene: NA
v_gene: TRBV5-1
len: 14
CDR3nt: TGCGCCAGCAGCTTGGATCTCGTGGGGGAGACCCAGTACTTC
CDR3aa: CASSLDLVGETQYF

j_gene: TRBJ2-7
abundance: NA
d_gene: NA
v_gene: TRBV10-2
len: 12
CDR3nt: TGCGCCAGCAGTGGTGCAGGCTACGAGCAGTACTTC
CDR3aa: CASSGAGYEQYF

j_gene: TRBJ2-2
abundance: NA
d_gene: TRBD2
v_gene: TRBV5-4
len: 16
CDR3nt: TGTGCCAGCAGCTTAAGCGGGAGGGCCGGGGCCGGGGAGCTGTTTTTT
CDR3aa: CASSLSGRAGAGELFF

j_gene: TRBJ2-1
abundance: NA
d_gene: TRBD2
v_gene: TRBV2
len: 18
CDR3nt: TGTGCCAGCAGAGTCACATACCGGGACTACAGCTCCTACAATGAGCAGTTCTTC
CDR3aa: CASRVTYRDYSSYNEQFF

j_gene: TRBJ2-7
abundance: NA
d_gene: NA
v_gene: TRBV12-3/TRBV12-4
len: 11
CDR3nt: TGTGCCAGCAGCCTTCGGGGCGAGCAGTACTTC
CDR3aa: CASSLRGEQYF

j_gene: TRBJ1-5
abundance: NA
d_gene: NA
v_gene: TRBV24-1
len: 14
CDR3nt: TGTGCCACCAGTGATCCCGATAGCAATCAGCCCCAGCATTTT
CDR3aa: CATSDPDSNQPQHF

j_gene: TRBJ2-7
abundance: NA
d_gene: NA
v_gene: TRBV3-1/TRBV3-2
len: 16
CDR3nt: TGTGCCAGCAGCAACCAGGGTGGAGGGGATGGTGTGATGCAGTACTTC
CDR3aa: CASSNQGGGDGVMQYF

j_gene: TRBJ1-5
abundance: NA
d_gene: NA
v_gene: TRBV6-4
len: 13
CDR3nt: TGTGCCAGCAGTCCCGGGGTAAACCAGCCCCAGCATTTT
CDR3aa: CASSPGVNQPQHF

j_gene: TRBJ2-3
abundance: NA
d_gene: TRBD2
v_gene: TRBV13
len: 17
CDR3nt: TGTGCCAGCAGCTTTCCCGGGACTAGCGGGGCTCGGGATACGCAGTATTTT
CDR3aa: CASSFPGTSGARDTQYF

j_gene: TRBJ2-1
abundance: NA
d_gene: NA
v_gene: TRBV27
len: 11
CDR3nt: TGTGCCAGCAGTTTTGGGTATGAGCAGTTCTTC
CDR3aa: CASSFGYEQFF

j_gene: TRBJ2-3
abundance: NA
d_gene: NA
v_gene: TRBV5-1
len: 16
CDR3nt: TGCGCCAGCAGGCCGAAGCTCGGTTTCCAGACAGATACGCAGTATTTT
CDR3aa: CASRPKLGFQTDTQYF

j_gene: TRBJ2-5
abundance: once
d_gene: NA
v_gene: TRBV30
len: 10
CDR3nt: TGTGCCTGGGGGGGTGAGACCCAGTACTTC
CDR3aa: CAWGGETQYF

j_gene: TRBJ2-3
abundance: NA
d_gene: TRBD2
v_gene: TRBV11-2
len: 17
CDR3nt: TGTGCCAGCAGCTTTGGGCGACTAGCGGGAGGCACAGATACGCAGTATTTT
CDR3aa: CASSFGRLAGGTDTQYF

j_gene: TRBJ1-4
abundance: NA
d_gene: NA
v_gene: TRBV5-1
len: 14
CDR3nt: TGCGCCAGCAGCTTGGACAGTGGAGGGGAAAAACTGTTTTTT
CDR3aa: CASSLDSGGEKLFF

j_gene: TRBJ1-1
abundance: NA
d_gene: NA
v_gene: TRBV14
len: 15
CDR3nt: TGTGCCAGCAGCCGTCTCCGGGGGGGTGAGACTGAAGCTTTCTTT
CDR3aa: CASSRLRGGETEAFF

j_gene: TRBJ1-3
abundance: NA
d_gene: NA
v_gene: TRBV11-2
len: 18
CDR3nt: TGTGCCAGCAGCTTAAGTCTCCTACAACGGTCCTCTGGAAACACCATATATTTT
CDR3aa: CASSLSLLQRSSGNTIYF

j_gene: TRBJ2-1
abundance: NA
d_gene: NA
v_gene: TRBV15
len: 13
CDR3nt: TGTGCCACCAGCAGCCCATGGGGCAATGAGCAGTTCTTC
CDR3aa: CATSSPWGNEQFF

j_gene: TRBJ2-5
abundance: NA
d_gene: TRBD1
v_gene: TRBV11-3
len: 14
CDR3nt: TGTGCCAGCAGCCCAGGGACAGGGTGGGAGACCCAGTACTTC
CDR3aa: CASSPGTGWETQYF

j_gene: TRBJ1-3
abundance: NA
d_gene: NA
v_gene: TRBV30
len: 12
CDR3nt: TGTGCCTTAGGGCCAAAAGGAAACACCATATATTTT
CDR3aa: CALGPKGNTIYF

j_gene: TRBJ1-5
abundance: NA
d_gene: NA
v_gene: TRBV6-6
len: 14
CDR3nt: TGTGCCAGCAGGGGGAATAGGGGGAGTCAGCCCCAGCATTTT
CDR3aa: CASRGNRGSQPQHF

j_gene: TRBJ2-1
abundance: NA
d_gene: TRBD2
v_gene: TRBV7-3
len: 14
CDR3nt: TGTGCCAGCAGCTATATAGCGGGCAGCAATGAGCAGTTCTTC
CDR3aa: CASSYIAGSNEQFF

j_gene: TRBJ2-3
abundance: NA
d_gene: TRBD2
v_gene: TRBV28
len: 16
CDR3nt: TGTGCCAGCAGTTTAGGAGCTAGCGGCCTCACAGATACGCAGTATTTT
CDR3aa: CASSLGASGLTDTQYF

j_gene: TRBJ1-1
abundance: NA
d_gene: TRBD1
v_gene: TRBV18
len: 14
CDR3nt: TGTGCCAGCTCATCGAACAGGGGAACTTCTGAAGCTTTCTTT
CDR3aa: CASSSNRGTSEAFF

j_gene: TRBJ1-2
abundance: NA
d_gene: NA
v_gene: TRBV19
len: 16
CDR3nt: TGTGCCAGTAGTTCCTCACAGCCGCCGCTTAACTATGGCTACACCTTC
CDR3aa: CASSSSQPPLNYGYTF

j_gene: TRBJ2-2
abundance: NA
d_gene: NA
v_gene: TRBV6-5
len: 12
CDR3nt: TGTGCCAGCAGTTATAATACCGGGGAGCTGTTTTTT
CDR3aa: CASSYNTGELFF

j_gene: TRBJ2-4
abundance: NA
d_gene: TRBD2
v_gene: TRBV13
len: 16
CDR3nt: TGTGCCAGCCAACTAGCGGGGGGGTCAATCAAAAACATTCAGTACTTC
CDR3aa: CASQLAGGSIKNIQYF

j_gene: TRBJ1-2
abundance: NA
d_gene: NA
v_gene: TRBV6-5
len: 14
CDR3nt: TGTGCCAGCAGCTCCGCCAGCTCTAACTATGGCTACACCTTC
CDR3aa: CASSSASSNYGYTF

j_gene: TRBJ1-1
abundance: NA
d_gene: TRBD1
v_gene: TRBV11-2
len: 14
CDR3nt: TGTGCCAGCAGCTTATGGGCAGGGGGCACTGAAGCTTTCTTT
CDR3aa: CASSLWAGGTEAFF

j_gene: TRBJ1-2
abundance: NA
d_gene: NA
v_gene: TRBV30
len: 11
CDR3nt: TGTGCCTGGACCGACGCGGGTGGCTACACCTTC
CDR3aa: CAWTDAGGYTF

j_gene: TRBJ2-1
abundance: NA
d_gene: NA
v_gene: TRBV6-2/TRBV6-3
len: 15
CDR3nt: TGTGCCAGCAGTTACTTAATAGCATTTAGGAATGAGCAGTTCTTC
CDR3aa: CASSYLIAFRNEQFF

j_gene: TRBJ1-4
abundance: NA
d_gene: NA
v_gene: TRBV27
len: 12
CDR3nt: TGTGCCAGCAGTCACCTTCCGGGTAAACTGTTTTTT
CDR3aa: CASSHLPGKLFF

j_gene: TRBJ2-7
abundance: NA
d_gene: TRBD2
v_gene: TRBV2
len: 15
CDR3nt: TGTGCCAGCAGTCAGATTAGCGGGAGGGCCGCCGAGCAGTACTTC
CDR3aa: CASSQISGRAAEQYF

j_gene: TRBJ2-3
abundance: NA
d_gene: TRBD2
v_gene: TRBV28
len: 16
CDR3nt: TGTGCCAGCAGGCCTCGACTAGCGGGAGGGGCAGATACGCAGTATTTT
CDR3aa: CASRPRLAGGADTQYF

j_gene: TRBJ2-7
abundance: NA
d_gene: TRBD2
v_gene: TRBV7-9
len: 16
CDR3nt: TGTGCCAGCAGCTTCCCCCCGAGCGGGACTTCCTACGAGCAGTACTTC
CDR3aa: CASSFPPSGTSYEQYF

j_gene: TRBJ1-2
abundance: NA
d_gene: NA
v_gene: TRBV18
len: 17
CDR3nt: TGTGCCAGCTCACTTTCGTTAGGACGGGGAGCGATCTATGGCTACACCTTC
CDR3aa: CASSLSLGRGAIYGYTF

j_gene: TRBJ1-1
abundance: NA
d_gene: NA
v_gene: TRBV6-6
len: 16
CDR3nt: TGTGCCAGCACCCATTCGCAGGGATTAGGGAACACTGAAGCTTTCTTT
CDR3aa: CASTHSQGLGNTEAFF

j_gene: TRBJ2-3
abundance: once
d_gene: NA
v_gene: TRBV6-5
len: 15
CDR3nt: TGTGCCAGCTCGATCGAGGGCTGGAGCACAGATACGCAGTATTTT
CDR3aa: CASSIEGWSTDTQYF

j_gene: TRBJ2-3
abundance: NA
d_gene: TRBD2
v_gene: TRBV19
len: 16
CDR3nt: TGTGCCAGTAGTATGGCTAGCGGGGGTAGCACAGATACGCAGTATTTT
CDR3aa: CASSMASGGSTDTQYF

j_gene: TRBJ1-6
abundance: NA
d_gene: NA
v_gene: TRBV6-4
len: 13
CDR3nt: TGTGCCAGCAGTGAAGTTGGTGACTCACCCCTCCACTTT
CDR3aa: CASSEVGDSPLHF

j_gene: TRBJ1-2
abundance: NA
d_gene: NA
v_gene: TRBV6-5
len: 11
CDR3nt: TGTGCCAGCAGCCATAACTATGGCTACACCTTC
CDR3aa: CASSHNYGYTF

j_gene: TRBJ1-3
abundance: NA
d_gene: NA
v_gene: TRBV29-1
len: 12
CDR3nt: TGCAGCGTTGTACGTCCCGGAAACACCATATATTTT
CDR3aa: CSVVRPGNTIYF